The clone carrying this T cell receptor (beta chain) came up a few times. Its matching antigen is unknown. This CDR3 spans 16 amino acids. V was clipped by 6 bases and J by 2 bases; unmatched bases: 9. Germline CDR1 and CDR2: SEHNR and FQNEAQ (reference sequence). The data were taken from a study of T-cell memory formation after mild COVID-19. Regarding the study as a whole: Clones that contracted from day 15 to 85 were balanced CD4/CD8, while later expanders leaned CD4+.

Each CDR3 protein is one row after TCRdb ran MiXCR on the 5' RACE reads. This table has 350,000 to 400,000 distinct CDR3 sequences, around 15% appearing once. The gene calls are TRBV7-9 and TRBJ2-3; 9 bases fit TRBD2. The sequence came from a young man who had mild COVID-19 (a few samples of this study predate the infection). Cell type and time point are not known. The sample consisted of PBMCs or a T cell subset sorted from them (not recorded which). CDR3 nucleotide sequence: TGTGCCAGCAGGTCGAGTAGCGGGAGCATCACAGATACGCAGTATTTT. It codes for CASRSSSGSITDTQYF. Looking up the rest from reference TRBV7-9 and TRBJ2-3 gives the full variable domain: DTGVSQNPRHKITKRGQNVTFRCDPISEHNRLYWYRQTLGQGPEFLTYFQNEAQLEKSRLLSDRFSAERPKGSFSTLEIQRTEQGDSAMYLCASRSSSGSITDTQYFGPGTRLTVL.